Listed here are 13 T cell receptor beta chains from one sample, sequenced in a study of a mutant IDH1 vaccine in newly diagnosed glioma. Sample time point: week 23, last vaccination. With topical imiquimod, each dose of the vaccine consisted of 300 ug of mutant IDH1 20-mer peptide. These receptors have no known antigen. This table comes from immunoSEQ multiplex PCR, and its TCRdb copy is limited to in-frame clones, with some not included. The sample holds approximately 60,000 clones, roughly 84% seen once. The source material was PBMCs, sampled from a glioma patient whose treatment included an IDH1 peptide vaccine. Receptor source: a young man with glioma.

This chain links TRBV18 with TRBJ2-7; D gene ambiguous. V was shortened by 3 bases and J by 6 bases, with 15 bases between the two germline ends. The germline V gene encodes CDR1 KGHSH and CDR2 LQKENI. This CDR3 spans 14 amino acids. CDR3 residues: CASSPSPPSGEQYF. Written as DNA, the CDR3 is TGTGCCAGCTCACCTTCACCGCCCTCTGGCGAGCAGTACTTC.

The V and J genes are TRBV5-1 and TRBJ2-4, with D possibly being TRBD1 (5 bases). Looked up from germline, CDR1 is SGHRS and CDR2 is YFSETQ. The length of the CDR3 is 17 residues. The V end lost 3 bases, the J end lost 4 bases, and 20 bases lay between the germline ends. CDR3 in amino acids: CASSSTFDSIPKNIQYF. In DNA, the CDR3 is TGCGCCAGCAGCTCAACGTTCGACAGCATACCTAAAAACATTCAGTACTTC.

This rearrangement joins TRBV6-1 to TRBJ2-1, with 8 positions matching TRBD2. The CDR3 runs 13 residues. After removal of 3 bases from V and 12 bases from J, the junction contained 7 bases not matched to a gene. Germline CDR1 MNHNS, CDR2 SASEGT. The CDR3 DNA is TGTGCCAGCAGTGATTACGTCGGGACTAGGCAGTTCTTC. Its translation is CASSDYVGTRQFF.

V is TRBV5-1 and J is TRBJ2-7, with D possibly being TRBD1 (5 bases). V was clipped by 0 bases and J by 2 bases, with 15 bases between them. The CDR3 is 16 residues long. Germline-derived CDR1 and CDR2 are SGHRS and YFSETQ. CDR3 sequence reads: CASSLAHRFPTYEQYF. CDR3 DNA sequence: TGCGCCAGCAGCTTGGCTCACAGGTTCCCCACCTACGAGCAGTACTTC.

V usage is TRBV2 and J usage is TRBJ2-7, with no clear D. V lost 11 bases and J lost 9, with 20 bases in between. Germline V CDR1 and CDR2: SNHLY, FYNNEI. This CDR3 is 12 amino acids long. For the CDR3, the DNA is TGTGCCCACGACGGCCGGAATATTGGGCAGTACTTC. It codes for CAHDGRNIGQYF.

The V gene is TRBV9, the J gene TRBJ2-3; D is unresolved. The CDR3 runs to 15 residues. Germline V CDR1 and CDR2: SGDLS, YYNGEE. V lost 3 bases and J lost 3, with 14 bases in between. The CDR3: CASSARGDWTDTQYF. DNA of the CDR3: TGTGCCAGCAGCGCCCGTGGGGATTGGACAGATACGCAGTATTTT.

This clone was seen a few times. V and J are TRBV7-2 and TRBJ1-1, with D perhaps matching TRBD1 (6 bases). CDR1 and CDR2 (germline): SGHTA, FQGNSA. The V end was cut by 2 bases, the J end by 3 bases, with 16 bases between. This CDR3 region has 16 residues. The CDR3 DNA sequence: TGTGCCAGCAGCTTACAGGGGAGGATGATATACACTGAAGCTTTCTTT. Amino acids: CASSLQGRMIYTEAFF.

The chain has TRBV15 and TRBJ2-7, with 7 bases lining up with TRBD1. The V gene end was trimmed by 2 bases and the J gene end by 3 bases; junction bases not matched to a gene: 7. CDR1 and CDR2 (germline): LNHNV, YYDKDF (reference sequence). CDR3 length equals 15 residues. CDR3 protein: CATSRPSTGNYEQYF. CDR3 nucleotides: TGTGCCACCAGCAGACCCTCGACAGGGAACTACGAGCAGTACTTC. Filled out from reference TRBV15 and TRBJ2-7, the complete variable domain reads DAMVIQNPRYQVTQFGKPVTLSCSQTLNHNVMYWYQQKSSQAPKLLFHYYDKDFNNEADTPDNFQSRRPNTSFCFLDIRSPGLGDTAMYLCATSRPSTGNYEQYFGPGTRLTVT.

This clone came up once. Mismatch with germline at one junction end may stem from a read error. The chain links TRBV4-2 to TRBJ2-7, with TRBD2 matching over 8 bases. The CDR3 runs to 15 residues. Germline CDR1 and CDR2: LGHNA and YNFKEQ. CDR3 region: CASSQVDSGGNLRLF. DNA of the CDR3: TGTGCCAGCAGCCAAGTTGACAGCGGGGGAAACTTACGGCTCTTC.

In DNA, the CDR3 is TGTGCCAGCAGCTTTCCGACAGGGACGAACACCGGGGAGCTGTTTTTT. Its translation is CASSFPTGTNTGELFF. The chain carries TRBV7-9 and TRBJ2-2, with 7 bases that match TRBD1. V lost 3 bases, J lost 0 bases, and 4 bases stayed unmatched. The CDR3 length is 16 residues. Per the germline V gene, CDR1 is SEHNR and CDR2 is FQNEAQ (reference sequence). The full variable domain, its missing parts supplied by reference TRBV7-9 and TRBJ2-2, is DTGVSQNPRHKITKRGQNVTFRCDPISEHNRLYWYRQTLGQGPEFLTYFQNEAQLEKSRLLSDRFSAERPKGSFSTLEIQRTEQGDSAMYLCASSFPTGTNTGELFFGEGSRLTVL.

The chain employs TRBV18 and TRBJ1-1; 9 nucleotides line up with TRBD1. J was trimmed by 3 bases and V by 3 bases; bases with no gene match: 8. Germline CDR1 KGHSH, CDR2 LQKENI. This CDR3 has 16 amino acids. This CDR3 reads CASSPWGQGEYTEAFF. CDR3 coding DNA: TGTGCCAGCTCACCGTGGGGACAGGGTGAGTACACTGAAGCTTTCTTT.

This clone was observed a single time. This chain connects TRBV6-4 to TRBJ2-2, with 10 bases that match TRBD1. CDR3 length equals 13 residues. Per germline, CDR1 MRHNA and CDR2 SNTAGT. With 8 bases clipped from V and 3 bases from J, the junction kept 0 bases outside the gene matches. The CDR3, as DNA: TGTGCCAGCGGGACAGGGGACACCGGGGAGCTGTTTTTT. Protein sequence: CASGTGDTGELFF.

The chain combines TRBV6-6 with TRBJ2-3, with 14 nucleotides matching TRBD2. Germline V gives CDR1 MNHNY, CDR2 SVGAGI (reference sequence). With 6 bases clipped from V and 7 bases from J, the junction kept 3 bases outside the gene matches. This CDR3 has 14 residues. CDR3 sequence (DNA): TGTGCCAGCAGCGGGACTAGCGGGGGATATACGCAGTATTTT. Translated, it gives CASSGTSGGYTQYF.